Included here is one TCR beta chain sequence, with context. Trimming at V came to 1 base and at J to 6 bases, leaving 8 bases not matched to a gene. Germline lookup yields CDR1 LGHNT and CDR2 FRNRAP. This CDR3 comprises 16 residues. Each recovered donor of Cohort 3 presented with two negative PCRs, clearance, or symptom resolution. These data are taken from a study of blood T cell repertoires in COVID-19. On the study more broadly: Samples representing acute and convalescent COVID-19 were sourced from the United States, Italy and Spain.

Generated by immunoSEQ multiplex PCR, the TCRdb table keeps only in-frame clones and is missing some. In the table there are 190,000 or so clones, around 90% of which are singletons. The sequencing sample was made of PBMCs or T cells enriched from blood (not recorded which). V and J are TRBV12-5 and TRBJ2-2; 7 bases map to TRBD1. The receptor comes from a woman between 18 and 29 years old who had recovered from COVID-19. The CDR3 loop reads CASGLGRDSLSGELFF. For the CDR3, the DNA is TGTGCTAGTGGTTTGGGCCGGGACAGTCTTTCCGGGGAGCTGTTTTTT.